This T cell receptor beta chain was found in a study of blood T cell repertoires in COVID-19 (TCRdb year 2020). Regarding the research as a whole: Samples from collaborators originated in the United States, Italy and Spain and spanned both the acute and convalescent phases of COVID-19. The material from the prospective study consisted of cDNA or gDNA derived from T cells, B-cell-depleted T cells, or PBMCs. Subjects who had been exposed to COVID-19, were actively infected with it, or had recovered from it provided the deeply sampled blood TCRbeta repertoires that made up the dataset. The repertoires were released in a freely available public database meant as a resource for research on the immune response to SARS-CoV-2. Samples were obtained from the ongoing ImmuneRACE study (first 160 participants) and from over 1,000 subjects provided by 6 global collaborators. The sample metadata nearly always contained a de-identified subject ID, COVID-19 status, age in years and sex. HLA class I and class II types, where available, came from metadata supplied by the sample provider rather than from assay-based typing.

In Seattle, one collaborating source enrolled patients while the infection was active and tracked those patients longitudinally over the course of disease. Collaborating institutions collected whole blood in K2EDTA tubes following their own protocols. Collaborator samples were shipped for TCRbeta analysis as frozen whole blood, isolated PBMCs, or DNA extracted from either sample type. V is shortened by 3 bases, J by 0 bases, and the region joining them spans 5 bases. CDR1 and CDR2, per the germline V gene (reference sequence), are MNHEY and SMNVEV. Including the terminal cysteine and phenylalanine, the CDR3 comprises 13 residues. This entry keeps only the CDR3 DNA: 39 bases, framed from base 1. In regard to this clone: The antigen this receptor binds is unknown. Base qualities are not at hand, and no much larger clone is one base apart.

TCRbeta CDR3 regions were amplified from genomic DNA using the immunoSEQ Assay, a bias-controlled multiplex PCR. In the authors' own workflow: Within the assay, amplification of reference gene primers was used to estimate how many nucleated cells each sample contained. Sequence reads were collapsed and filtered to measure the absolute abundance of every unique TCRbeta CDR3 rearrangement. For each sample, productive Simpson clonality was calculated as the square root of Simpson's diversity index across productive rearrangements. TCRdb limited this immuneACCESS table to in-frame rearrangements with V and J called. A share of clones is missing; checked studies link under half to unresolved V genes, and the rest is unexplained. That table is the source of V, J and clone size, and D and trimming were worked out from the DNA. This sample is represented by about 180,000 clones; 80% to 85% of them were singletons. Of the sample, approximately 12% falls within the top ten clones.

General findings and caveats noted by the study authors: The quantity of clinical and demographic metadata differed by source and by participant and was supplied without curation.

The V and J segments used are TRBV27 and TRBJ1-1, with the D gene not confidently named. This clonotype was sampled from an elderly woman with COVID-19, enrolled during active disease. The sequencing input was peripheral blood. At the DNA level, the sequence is TGTGCCAGCAGTTTCCAGTTGAACACTGAAGCTTTCTTT. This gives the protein CASSFQLNTEAFF.